The TCR beta chain described here comes from a study of blood T cell repertoires in COVID-19. Study details: Samples taken during acute and convalescent COVID-19 were collected in the United States, Italy and Spain. The analysed material was cDNA or gDNA that came from T cells, B-cell-depleted T cells, or PBMCs.

Only in-frame clones appear in the TCRdb table, and some are missing; sequencing was by immunoSEQ multiplex PCR. The repertoire holds some 100,000 clones, with around 82% as singletons. The origin of this receptor is a human donor in a cohort sampled during active or convalescent COVID-19. Source material: peripheral blood.

The CDR3 sequence is CASSLTPGLPYEQYF. The CDR3 nucleotides read TGTGCCAGCAGCCTAACCCCGGGACTTCCCTACGAGCAGTACTTC. The chain is built from TRBV9 and TRBJ2-7; weak D call: TRBD2 (6 bases). The CDR3 is made up of 15 amino acids. The V and J ends lost 4 bases and 2 bases respectively, with 16 bases between them. CDR1 is SGDLS, CDR2 YYNGEE, per germline.